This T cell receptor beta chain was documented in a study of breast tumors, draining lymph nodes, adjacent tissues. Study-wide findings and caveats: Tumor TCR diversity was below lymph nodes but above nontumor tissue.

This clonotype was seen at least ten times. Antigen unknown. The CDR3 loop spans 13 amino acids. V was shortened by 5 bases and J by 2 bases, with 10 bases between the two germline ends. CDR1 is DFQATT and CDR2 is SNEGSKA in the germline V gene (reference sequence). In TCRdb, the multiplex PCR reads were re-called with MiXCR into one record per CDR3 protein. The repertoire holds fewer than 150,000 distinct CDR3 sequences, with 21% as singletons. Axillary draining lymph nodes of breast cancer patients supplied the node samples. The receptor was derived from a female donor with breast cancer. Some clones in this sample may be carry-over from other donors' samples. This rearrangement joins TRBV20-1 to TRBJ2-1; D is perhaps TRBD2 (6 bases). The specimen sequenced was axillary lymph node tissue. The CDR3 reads CSAFGGPYNEQFF. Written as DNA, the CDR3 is TGCAGTGCTTTCGGGGGTCCCTACAATGAGCAGTTCTTC.